The clone carrying this T cell receptor (beta chain) showed up just once. The V gene lost 6 bases and the J gene lost 3 bases, with 24 bases spanning the gap. From germline, CDR1 is SGDLS and CDR2 YYNGEE. This CDR3 contains 17 residues. Original processing notes: Amplification of reference gene primers was used by the study to estimate nucleated cell counts. Sequencing used immunoSEQ multiplex PCR; TCRdb keeps in-frame clones, though not all of them. The D gene and trimming were derived from the DNA, and the V and J assignments and clone size from that table. In the table there are 150,000 or so clones, roughly nine tenths of which are singletons. The data were obtained in a study of blood T cell repertoires in COVID-19.

The specimen sequenced was peripheral blood. The sequence was collected from a woman between 40 and 50 years old with acute or convalescent COVID-19. The genes are TRBV9 and TRBJ2-5; the D gene is possibly TRBD2 (6 bases). Written as DNA, the CDR3 is TGTGCCAGCATCCGAACTCGGGAGAAAAGAATAGAAGAGACCCAGTACTTC. It yields the protein CASIRTREKRIEETQYF.